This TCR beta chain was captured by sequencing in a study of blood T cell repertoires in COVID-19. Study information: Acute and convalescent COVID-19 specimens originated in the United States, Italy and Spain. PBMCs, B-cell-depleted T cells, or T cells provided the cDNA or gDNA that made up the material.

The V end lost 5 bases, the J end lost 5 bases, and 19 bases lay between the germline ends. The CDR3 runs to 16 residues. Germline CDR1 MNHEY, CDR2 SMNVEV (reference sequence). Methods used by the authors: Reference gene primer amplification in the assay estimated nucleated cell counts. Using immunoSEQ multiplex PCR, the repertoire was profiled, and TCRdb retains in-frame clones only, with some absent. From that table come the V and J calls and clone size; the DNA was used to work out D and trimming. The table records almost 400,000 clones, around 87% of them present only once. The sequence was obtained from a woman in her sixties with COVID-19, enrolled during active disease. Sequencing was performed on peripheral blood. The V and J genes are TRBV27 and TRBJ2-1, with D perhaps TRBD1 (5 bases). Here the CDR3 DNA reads TGTGCCAGCAGTCCGTGGGGCCCCGGCGCCCACAATGAGCAGTTCTTC. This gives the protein CASSPWGPGAHNEQFF.